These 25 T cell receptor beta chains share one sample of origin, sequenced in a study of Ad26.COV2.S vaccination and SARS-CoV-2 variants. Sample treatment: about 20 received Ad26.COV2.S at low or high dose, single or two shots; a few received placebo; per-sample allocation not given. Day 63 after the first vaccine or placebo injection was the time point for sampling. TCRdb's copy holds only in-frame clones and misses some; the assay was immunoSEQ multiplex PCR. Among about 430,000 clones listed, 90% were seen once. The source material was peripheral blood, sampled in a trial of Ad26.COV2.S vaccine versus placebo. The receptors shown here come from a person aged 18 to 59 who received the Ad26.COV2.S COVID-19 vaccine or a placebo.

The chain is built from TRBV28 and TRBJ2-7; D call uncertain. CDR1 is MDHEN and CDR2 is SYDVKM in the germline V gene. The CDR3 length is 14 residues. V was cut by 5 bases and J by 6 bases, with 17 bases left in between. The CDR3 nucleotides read TGTGCCAGCAGTCAGACAAGCCCGTTCTCCGAGCAGTACTTC. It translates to CASSQTSPFSEQYF.

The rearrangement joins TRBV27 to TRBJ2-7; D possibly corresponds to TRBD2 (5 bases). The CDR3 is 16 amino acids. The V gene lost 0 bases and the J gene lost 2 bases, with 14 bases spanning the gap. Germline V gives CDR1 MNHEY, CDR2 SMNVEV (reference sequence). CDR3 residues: CASSLSEGYGPYEQYF. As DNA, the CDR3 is TGTGCCAGCAGTTTATCAGAGGGCTACGGCCCCTACGAGCAGTACTTC.

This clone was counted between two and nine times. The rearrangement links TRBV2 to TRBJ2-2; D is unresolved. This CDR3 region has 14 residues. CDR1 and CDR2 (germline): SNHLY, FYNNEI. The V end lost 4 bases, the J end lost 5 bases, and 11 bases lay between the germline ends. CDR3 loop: CASSVELVTGELFF. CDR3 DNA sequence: TGTGCCAGCAGTGTGGAGTTGGTGACCGGGGAGCTGTTTTTT.

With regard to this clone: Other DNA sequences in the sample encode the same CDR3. The chain's CDR3 is CASSPLAGSTDTQYF. CDR3 sequence (DNA): TGTGCCAGCTCACCACTGGCGGGATCCACAGATACGCAGTATTTT. The chain joins TRBV18 to TRBJ2-3; a possible D gene is TRBD2 (6 bases). This CDR3 is built from 15 residues. Germline assignment: CDR1 KGHSH and CDR2 LQKENI. Trimming left V 1 base short and J 2 bases short, with 10 bases between.

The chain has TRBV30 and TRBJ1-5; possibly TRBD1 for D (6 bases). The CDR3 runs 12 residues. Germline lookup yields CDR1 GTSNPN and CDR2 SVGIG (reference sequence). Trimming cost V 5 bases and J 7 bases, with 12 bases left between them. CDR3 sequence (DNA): TGTGCCTGGGGACAGTCTCAGCAGCCCCAGCATTTT. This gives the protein CAWGQSQQPQHF.

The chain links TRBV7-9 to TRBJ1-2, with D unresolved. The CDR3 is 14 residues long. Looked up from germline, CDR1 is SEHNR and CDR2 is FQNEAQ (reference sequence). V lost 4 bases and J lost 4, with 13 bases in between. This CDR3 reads CASSSPGDVYGYTF. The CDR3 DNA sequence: TGTGCCAGCAGCTCACCGGGAGACGTCTATGGCTACACCTTC. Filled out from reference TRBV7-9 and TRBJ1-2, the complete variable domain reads DTGVSQNPRHKITKRGQNVTFRCDPISEHNRLYWYRQTLGQGPEFLTYFQNEAQLEKSRLLSDRFSAERPKGSFSTLEIQRTEQGDSAMYLCASSSPGDVYGYTFGSGTRLTVV.

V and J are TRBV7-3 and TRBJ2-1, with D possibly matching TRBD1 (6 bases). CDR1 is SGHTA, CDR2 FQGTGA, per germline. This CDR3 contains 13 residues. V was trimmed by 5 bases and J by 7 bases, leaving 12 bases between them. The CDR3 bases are TGTGCCAGCAGCCCCGGTCAGGGGAATGAGCAGTTCTTC. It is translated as CASSPGQGNEQFF. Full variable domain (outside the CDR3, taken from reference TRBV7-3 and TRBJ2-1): GAGVSQTPSNKVTEKGKYVELRCDPISGHTALYWYRQSLGQGPEFLIYFQGTGAADDSGLPNDRFFAVRPEGSVSTLKIQRTERGDSAVYLCASSPGQGNEQFFGPGTRLTVL.

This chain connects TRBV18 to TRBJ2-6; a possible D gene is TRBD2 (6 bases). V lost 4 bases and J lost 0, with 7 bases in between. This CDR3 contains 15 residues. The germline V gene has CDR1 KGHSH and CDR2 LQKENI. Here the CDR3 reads CASSLGGSGANVLTF. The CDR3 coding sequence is TGTGCCAGCTCACTCGGGGGCTCTGGGGCCAACGTCCTGACTTTC.

CDR3 loop: CASSPERNLNIQYF. In DNA form, the CDR3 reads TGTGCCAGCTCACCGGAACGGAACTTAAACATTCAGTACTTC. The chain links TRBV18 to TRBJ2-4; no clear D. The CDR3 is 14 residues long. Trimming removed 3 bases from V and 6 bases from J, with 12 bases in between. Germline V gene lookup returns CDR1 KGHSH and CDR2 LQKENI.

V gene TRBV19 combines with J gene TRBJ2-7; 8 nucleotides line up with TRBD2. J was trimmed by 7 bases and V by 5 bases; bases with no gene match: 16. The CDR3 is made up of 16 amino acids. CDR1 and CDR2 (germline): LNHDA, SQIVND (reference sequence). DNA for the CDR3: TGTGCCAGTAGTCCCCGGGGGGGGCGGGAGGCCATGGAGCAGTACTTC. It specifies CASSPRGGREAMEQYF.

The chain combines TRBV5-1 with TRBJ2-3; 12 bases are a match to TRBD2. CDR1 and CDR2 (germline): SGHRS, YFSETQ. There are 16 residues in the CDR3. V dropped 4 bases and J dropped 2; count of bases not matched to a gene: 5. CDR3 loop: CASSMGLAGPTDTQYF. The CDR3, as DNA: TGCGCCAGCAGCATGGGACTAGCGGGTCCCACAGATACGCAGTATTTT.

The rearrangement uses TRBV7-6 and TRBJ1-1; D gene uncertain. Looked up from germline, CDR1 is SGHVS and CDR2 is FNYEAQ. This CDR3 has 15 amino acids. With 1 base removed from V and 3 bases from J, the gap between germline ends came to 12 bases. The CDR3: CASSLVQALDTEAFF. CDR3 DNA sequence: TGTGCCAGCAGCTTAGTCCAGGCTTTGGACACTGAAGCTTTCTTT.

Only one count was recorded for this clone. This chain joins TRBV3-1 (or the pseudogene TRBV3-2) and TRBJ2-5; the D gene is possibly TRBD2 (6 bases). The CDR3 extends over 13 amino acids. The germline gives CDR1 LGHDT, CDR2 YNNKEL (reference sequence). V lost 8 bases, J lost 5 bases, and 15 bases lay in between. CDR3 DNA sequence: TGTGCCAGCGAAGGAGGGGTCGTCGAGACCCAGTACTTC. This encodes CASEGGVVETQYF.

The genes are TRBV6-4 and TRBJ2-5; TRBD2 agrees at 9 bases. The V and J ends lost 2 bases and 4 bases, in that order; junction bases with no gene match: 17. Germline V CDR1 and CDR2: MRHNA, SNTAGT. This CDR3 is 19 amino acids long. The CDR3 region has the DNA TGTGCCAGCAGTGACAGGGGGGCGACCTGTAGCGGGAGAGGAGAGACCCAGTACTTC. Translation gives CASSDRGATCSGRGETQYF.

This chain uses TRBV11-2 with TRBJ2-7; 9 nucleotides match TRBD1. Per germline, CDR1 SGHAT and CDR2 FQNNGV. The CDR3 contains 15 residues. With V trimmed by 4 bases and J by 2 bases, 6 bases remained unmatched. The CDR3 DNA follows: TGTGCCAGCAGCTATCCGGGACAGGGACCCTACGAGCAGTACTTC. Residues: CASSYPGQGPYEQYF. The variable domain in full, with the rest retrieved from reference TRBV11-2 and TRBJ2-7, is EAGVAQSPRYKIIEKRQSVAFWCNPISGHATLYWYQQILGQGPKLLIQFQNNGVVDDSQLPKDRFSAERLKGVDSTLKIQPAKLEDSAVYLCASSYPGQGPYEQYFGPGTRLTVT.

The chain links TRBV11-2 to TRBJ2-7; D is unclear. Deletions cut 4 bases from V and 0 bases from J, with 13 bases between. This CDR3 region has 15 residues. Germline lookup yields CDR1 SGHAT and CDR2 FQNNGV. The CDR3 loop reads CASSSLSDSSYEQYF. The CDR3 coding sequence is TGTGCCAGCAGCTCACTCAGCGATAGCTCCTACGAGCAGTACTTC.

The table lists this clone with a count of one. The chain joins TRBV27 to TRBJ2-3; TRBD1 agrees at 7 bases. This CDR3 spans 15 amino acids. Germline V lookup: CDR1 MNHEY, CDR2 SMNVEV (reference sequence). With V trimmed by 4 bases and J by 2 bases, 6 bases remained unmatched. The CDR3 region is CASSYKGAHTDTQYF. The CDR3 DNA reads TGTGCCAGCAGTTATAAGGGGGCTCACACAGATACGCAGTATTTT.

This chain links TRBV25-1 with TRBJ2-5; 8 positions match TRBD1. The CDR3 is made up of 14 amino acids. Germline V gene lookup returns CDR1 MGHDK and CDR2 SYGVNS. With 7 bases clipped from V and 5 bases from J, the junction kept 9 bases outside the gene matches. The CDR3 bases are TGTGCCAGCACCCTGACAGGGGCGGGGGAGACCCAGTACTTC. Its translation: CASTLTGAGETQYF.

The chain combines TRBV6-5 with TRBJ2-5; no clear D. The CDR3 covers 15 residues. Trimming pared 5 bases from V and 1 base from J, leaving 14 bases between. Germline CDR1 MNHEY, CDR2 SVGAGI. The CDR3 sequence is CASSRLGGTQETQYF. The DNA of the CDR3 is TGTGCCAGCAGTCGCCTTGGCGGAACCCAAGAGACCCAGTACTTC.

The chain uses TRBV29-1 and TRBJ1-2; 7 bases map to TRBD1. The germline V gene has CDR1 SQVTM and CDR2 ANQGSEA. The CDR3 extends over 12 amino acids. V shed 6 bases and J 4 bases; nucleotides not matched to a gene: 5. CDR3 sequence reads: CSVDRESYGYTF. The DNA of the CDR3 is TGCAGCGTCGACAGGGAGAGCTATGGCTACACCTTC.

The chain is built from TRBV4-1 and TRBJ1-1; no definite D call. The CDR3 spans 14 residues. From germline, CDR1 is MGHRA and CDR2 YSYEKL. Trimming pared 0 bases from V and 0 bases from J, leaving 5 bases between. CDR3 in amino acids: CASSQEKVNTEAFF. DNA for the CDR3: TGCGCCAGCAGCCAAGAAAAGGTGAACACTGAAGCTTTCTTT.

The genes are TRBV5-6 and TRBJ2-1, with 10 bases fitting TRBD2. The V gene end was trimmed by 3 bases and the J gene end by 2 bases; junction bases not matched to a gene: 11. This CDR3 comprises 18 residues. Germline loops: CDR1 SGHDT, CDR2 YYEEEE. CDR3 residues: CASSYDWTSGLTYNEQFF. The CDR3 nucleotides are TGTGCCAGCAGCTACGATTGGACTAGCGGTCTTACCTACAATGAGCAGTTCTTC.

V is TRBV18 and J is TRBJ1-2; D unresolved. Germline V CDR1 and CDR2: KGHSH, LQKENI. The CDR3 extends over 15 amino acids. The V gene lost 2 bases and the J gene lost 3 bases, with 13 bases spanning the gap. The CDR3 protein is CASSPRPDLDYGYTF. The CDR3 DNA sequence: TGTGCCAGCTCACCAAGGCCCGACTTAGACTATGGCTACACCTTC.

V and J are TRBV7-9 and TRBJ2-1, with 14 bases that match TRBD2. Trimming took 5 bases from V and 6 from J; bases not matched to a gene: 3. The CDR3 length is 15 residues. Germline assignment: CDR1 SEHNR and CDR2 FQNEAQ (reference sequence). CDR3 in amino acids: CASSPGTSGGNEQFF. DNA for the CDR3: TGTGCCAGCAGCCCCGGGACTAGCGGGGGCAATGAGCAGTTCTTC.

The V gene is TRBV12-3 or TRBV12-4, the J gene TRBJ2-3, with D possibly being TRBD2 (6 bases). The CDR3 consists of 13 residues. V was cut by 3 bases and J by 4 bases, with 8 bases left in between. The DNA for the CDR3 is TGTGCCAGCAGTTTGGAGGGATCAGATACGCAGTATTTT. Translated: CASSLEGSDTQYF.